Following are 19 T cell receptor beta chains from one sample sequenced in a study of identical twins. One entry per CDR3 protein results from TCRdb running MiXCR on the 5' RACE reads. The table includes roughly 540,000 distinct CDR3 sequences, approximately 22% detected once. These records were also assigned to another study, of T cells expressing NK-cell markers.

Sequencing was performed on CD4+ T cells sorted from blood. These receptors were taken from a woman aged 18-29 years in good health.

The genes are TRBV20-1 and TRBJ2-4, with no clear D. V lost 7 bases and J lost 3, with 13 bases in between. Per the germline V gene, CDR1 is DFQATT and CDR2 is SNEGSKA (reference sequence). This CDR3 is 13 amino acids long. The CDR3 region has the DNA TGCAGTGGTGCTGGGATTGGCAAAAACATTCAGTACTTC. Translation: CSGAGIGKNIQYF.

This chain's CDR3 is CASSYWGWSYNEQFF. CDR3 DNA: TGTGCCAGCAGCTACTGGGGCTGGTCCTACAATGAGCAGTTCTTC. This rearrangement joins TRBV5-6 to TRBJ2-1; D is possibly TRBD1 (5 bases). CDR1 is SGHDT and CDR2 is YYEEEE in the germline V gene. V shed 3 bases and J shed 1 base, with 11 bases lying between them. The CDR3 totals 15 residues.

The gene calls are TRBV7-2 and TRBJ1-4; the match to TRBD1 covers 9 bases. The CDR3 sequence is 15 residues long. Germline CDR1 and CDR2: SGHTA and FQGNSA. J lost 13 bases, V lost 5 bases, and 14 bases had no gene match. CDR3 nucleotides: TGTGCCAGCAGCACCGGACAGGGGTCGGGTCAGGGACTGTTTTTT. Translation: CASSTGQGSGQGLFF.

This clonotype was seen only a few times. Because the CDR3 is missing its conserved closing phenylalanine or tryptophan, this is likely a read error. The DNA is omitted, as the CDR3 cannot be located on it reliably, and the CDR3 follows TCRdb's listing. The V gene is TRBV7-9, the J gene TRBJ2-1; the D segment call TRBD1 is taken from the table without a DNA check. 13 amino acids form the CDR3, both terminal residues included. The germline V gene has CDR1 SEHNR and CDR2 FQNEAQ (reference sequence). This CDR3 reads CASSINVGDRILV.

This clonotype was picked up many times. CDR3 nucleotides: TGCGCCAGCAGCTCAACTAGGGGGTACAATGAGCAGTTCTTC. It translates to CASSSTRGYNEQFF. The V and J genes are TRBV5-1 and TRBJ2-1; possible D gene TRBD1, 6 bases. Trimming left V 3 bases short and J 4 bases short, with 11 bases between. Germline CDR1 SGHRS, CDR2 YFSETQ. The CDR3 is 14 amino acids.

In DNA form, the CDR3 reads TGTGCCAGCAGCCGTCGCGTTCTAGCGGGGGGAGATACGCAGTATTTT. Encoded protein: CASSRRVLAGGDTQYF. The chain employs TRBV9 and TRBJ2-3, with 11 bases identical to TRBD2. V was clipped by 4 bases and J by 5 bases; unmatched bases: 9. In germline, CDR1 is SGDLS, CDR2 YYNGEE. This CDR3 region has 16 residues.

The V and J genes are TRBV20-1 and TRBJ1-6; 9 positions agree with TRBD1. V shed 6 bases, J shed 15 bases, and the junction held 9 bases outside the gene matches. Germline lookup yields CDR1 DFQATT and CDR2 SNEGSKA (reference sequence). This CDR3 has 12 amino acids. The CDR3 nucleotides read TGCAGTGCCGCGGACAGGGGTCCGGTCCTCCACTTT. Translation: CSAADRGPVLHF.

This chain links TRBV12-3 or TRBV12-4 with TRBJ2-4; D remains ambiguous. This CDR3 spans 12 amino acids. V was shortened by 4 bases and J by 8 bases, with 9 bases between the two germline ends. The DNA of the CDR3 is TGTGCCAGCAGTTCAGTGTTGGACATTCAGTACTTC. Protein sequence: CASSSVLDIQYF.

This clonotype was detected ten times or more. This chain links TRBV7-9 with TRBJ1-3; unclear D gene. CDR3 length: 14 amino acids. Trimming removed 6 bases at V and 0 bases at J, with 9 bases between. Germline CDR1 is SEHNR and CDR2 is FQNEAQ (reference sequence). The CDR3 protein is CASSRLSSGNTIYF. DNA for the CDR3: TGTGCCAGCAGTAGACTGAGCTCTGGAAACACCATATATTTT.

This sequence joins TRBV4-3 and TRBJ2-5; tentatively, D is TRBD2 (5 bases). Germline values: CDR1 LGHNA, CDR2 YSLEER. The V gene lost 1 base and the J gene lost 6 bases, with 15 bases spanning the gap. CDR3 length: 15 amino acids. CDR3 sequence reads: CASSQGIGTGKTQYF. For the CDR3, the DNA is TGCGCCAGCAGCCAAGGGATCGGAACGGGAAAGACCCAGTACTTC.

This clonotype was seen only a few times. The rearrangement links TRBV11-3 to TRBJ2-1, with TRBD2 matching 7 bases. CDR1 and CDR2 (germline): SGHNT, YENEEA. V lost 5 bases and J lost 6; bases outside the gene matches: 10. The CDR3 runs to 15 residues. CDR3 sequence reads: CASSKTSESSNEQFF. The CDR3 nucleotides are TGTGCCAGCAGCAAAACTAGCGAGAGTTCCAATGAGCAGTTCTTC. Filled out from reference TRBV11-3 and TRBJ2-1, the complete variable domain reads EAGVVQSPRYKIIEKKQPVAFWCNPISGHNTLYWYLQNLGQGPELLIRYENEEAVDDSQLPKDRFSAERLKGVDSTLKIQPAELGDSAVYLCASSKTSESSNEQFFGPGTRLTVL.

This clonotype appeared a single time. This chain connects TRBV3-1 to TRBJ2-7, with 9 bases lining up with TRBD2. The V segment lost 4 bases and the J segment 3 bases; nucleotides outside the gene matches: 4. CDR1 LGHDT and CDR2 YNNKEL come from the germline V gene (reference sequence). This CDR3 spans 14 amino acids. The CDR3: CASSLRGGGYEQYF. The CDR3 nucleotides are TGTGCCAGCAGCCTCCGCGGGGGGGGCTACGAGCAGTACTTC.

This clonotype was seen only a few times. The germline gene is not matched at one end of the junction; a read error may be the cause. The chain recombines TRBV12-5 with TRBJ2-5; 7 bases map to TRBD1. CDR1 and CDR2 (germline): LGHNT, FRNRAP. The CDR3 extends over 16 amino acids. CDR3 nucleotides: TGTGCTAGTGGCTCCCCGCGGACAGGTCGGCAAGAGATCCAGTACTTC. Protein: CASGSPRTGRQEIQYF.

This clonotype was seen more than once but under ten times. CDR3 sequence reads: CSARDGVDSQETQYF. CDR3 sequence (DNA): TGCAGTGCTAGAGATGGTGTTGACAGCCAAGAGACCCAGTACTTC. The genes are TRBV20-1 and TRBJ2-5; weak D call: TRBD1 (5 bases). V lost 0 bases and J 1 base, leaving 12 bases between the germline ends. The germline CDR1 and CDR2 sequences are DFQATT and SNEGSKA (reference sequence). This CDR3 contains 15 residues.

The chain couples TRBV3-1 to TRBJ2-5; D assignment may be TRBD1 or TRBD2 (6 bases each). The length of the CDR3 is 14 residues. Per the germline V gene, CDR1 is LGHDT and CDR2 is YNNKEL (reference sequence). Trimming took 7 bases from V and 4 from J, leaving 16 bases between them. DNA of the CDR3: TGTGCCAGCAACCTATTGGGGGGCCGAGAGACCCAGTACTTC. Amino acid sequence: CASNLLGGRETQYF.

DNA of the CDR3: TGCGCCAGCAGCCAAGACGGGAGGGGGGATGAAAAACTGTTTTTT. Translated, it gives CASSQDGRGDEKLFF. The chain recombines TRBV4-3 with TRBJ1-4, with a tentative D call TRBD1 (6 bases). Trimming removed 0 bases from V and 6 bases from J, with 11 bases in between. Germline lookup yields CDR1 LGHNA and CDR2 YSLEER. The CDR3 contains 15 residues.

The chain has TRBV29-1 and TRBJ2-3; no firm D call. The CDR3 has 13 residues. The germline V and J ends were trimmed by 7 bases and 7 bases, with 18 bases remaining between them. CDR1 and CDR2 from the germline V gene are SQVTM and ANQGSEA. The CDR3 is CSAGRAETNTQYF. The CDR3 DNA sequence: TGCAGCGCTGGACGGGCGGAAACTAATACGCAGTATTTT.

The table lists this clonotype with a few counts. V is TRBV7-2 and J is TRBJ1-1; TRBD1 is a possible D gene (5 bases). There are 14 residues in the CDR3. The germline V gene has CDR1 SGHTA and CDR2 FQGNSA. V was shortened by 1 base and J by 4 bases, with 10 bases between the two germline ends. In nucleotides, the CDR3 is TGTGCCAGCAGCTTAGGAGGGGTGGCCACTGAAGCTTTCTTT. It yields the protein CASSLGGVATEAFF.

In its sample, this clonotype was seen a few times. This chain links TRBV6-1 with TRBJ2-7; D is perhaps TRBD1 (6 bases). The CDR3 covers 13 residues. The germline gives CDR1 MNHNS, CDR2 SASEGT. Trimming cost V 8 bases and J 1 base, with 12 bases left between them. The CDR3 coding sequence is TGTGCCAGCCTTAACAGGGATTCCTACGAGCAGTACTTC. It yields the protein CASLNRDSYEQYF.